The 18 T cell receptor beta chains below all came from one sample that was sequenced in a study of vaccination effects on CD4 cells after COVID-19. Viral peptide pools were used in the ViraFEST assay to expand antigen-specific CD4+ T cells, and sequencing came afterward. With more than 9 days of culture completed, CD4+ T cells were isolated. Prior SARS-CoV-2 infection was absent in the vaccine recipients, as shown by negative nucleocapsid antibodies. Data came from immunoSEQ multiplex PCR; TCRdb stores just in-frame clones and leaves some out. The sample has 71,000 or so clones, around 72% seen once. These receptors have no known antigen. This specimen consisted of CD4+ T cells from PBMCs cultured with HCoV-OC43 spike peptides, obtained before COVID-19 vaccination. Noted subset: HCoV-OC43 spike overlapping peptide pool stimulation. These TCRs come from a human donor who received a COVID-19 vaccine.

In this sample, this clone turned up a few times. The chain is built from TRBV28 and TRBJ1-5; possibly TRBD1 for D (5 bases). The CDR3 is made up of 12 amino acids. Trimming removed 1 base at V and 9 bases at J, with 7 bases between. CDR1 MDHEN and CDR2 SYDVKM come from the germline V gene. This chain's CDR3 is CASSLSGRPQHF. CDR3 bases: TGTGCCAGCAGTTTATCAGGGAGGCCCCAGCATTTT.

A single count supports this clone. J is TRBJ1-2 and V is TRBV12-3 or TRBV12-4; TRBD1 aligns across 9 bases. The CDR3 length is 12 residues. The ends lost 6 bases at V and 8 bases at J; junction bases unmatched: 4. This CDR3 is CASSGQGYGYTF. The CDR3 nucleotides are TGTGCCAGCAGCGGACAGGGGTACGGCTACACCTTC.

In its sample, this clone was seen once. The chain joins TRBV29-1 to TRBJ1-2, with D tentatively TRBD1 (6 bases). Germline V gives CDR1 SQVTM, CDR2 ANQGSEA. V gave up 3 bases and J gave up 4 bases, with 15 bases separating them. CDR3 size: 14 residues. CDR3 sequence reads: CSVESRGGIYGYTF. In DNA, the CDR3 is TGCAGCGTTGAGAGCAGGGGCGGGATCTATGGCTACACCTTC. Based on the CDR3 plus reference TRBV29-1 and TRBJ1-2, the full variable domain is SAVISQKPSRDICQRGTSLTIQCQVDSQVTMMFWYRQQPGQSLTLIATANQGSEATYESGFVIDKFPISRPNLTFSTLTVSNMSPEDSSIYLCSVESRGGIYGYTFGSGTRLTVV.

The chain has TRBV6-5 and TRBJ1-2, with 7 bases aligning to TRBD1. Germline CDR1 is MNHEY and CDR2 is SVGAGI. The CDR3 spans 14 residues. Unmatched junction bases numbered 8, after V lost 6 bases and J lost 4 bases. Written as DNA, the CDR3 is TGTGCCAGCAGGGGAACAGGGGTCATCTATGGCTACACCTTC. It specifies CASRGTGVIYGYTF.

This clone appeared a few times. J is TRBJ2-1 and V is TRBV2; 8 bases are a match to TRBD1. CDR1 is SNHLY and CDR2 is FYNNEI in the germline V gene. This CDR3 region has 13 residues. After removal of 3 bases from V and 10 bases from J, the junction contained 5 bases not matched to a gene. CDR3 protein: CASSDLRTGEQFF. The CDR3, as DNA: TGTGCCAGCAGTGATCTAAGGACAGGGGAGCAGTTCTTC.

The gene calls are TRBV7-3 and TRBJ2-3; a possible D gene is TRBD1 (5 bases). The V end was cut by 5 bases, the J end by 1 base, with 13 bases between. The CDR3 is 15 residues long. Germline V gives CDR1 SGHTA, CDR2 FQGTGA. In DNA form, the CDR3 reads TGTGCCAGCAGCCCTGGGGCTCTTCGCACAGATACGCAGTATTTT. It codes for CASSPGALRTDTQYF.

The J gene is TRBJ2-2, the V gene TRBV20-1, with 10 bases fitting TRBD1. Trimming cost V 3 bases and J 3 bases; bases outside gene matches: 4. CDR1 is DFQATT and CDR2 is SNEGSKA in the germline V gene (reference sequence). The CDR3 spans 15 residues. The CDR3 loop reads CSASLGTGDTGELFF. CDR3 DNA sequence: TGCAGTGCTAGTCTAGGGACAGGGGACACCGGGGAGCTGTTTTTT.

The CDR3 spells CASSLSDNQPQHF. The CDR3 DNA reads as TGTGCCAGCAGCTTATCGGACAATCAGCCCCAGCATTTT. The chain employs TRBV7-7 and TRBJ1-5; no definite D call. From germline, CDR1 is SSHAT and CDR2 FNYEAQ (reference sequence). Trimming removed 2 bases at V and 3 bases at J, with 5 bases between. This CDR3 is built from 13 residues. Looking up the rest from reference TRBV7-7 and TRBJ1-5 gives the full variable domain: GAGVSQSPRYKVTKRGQDVTLRCDPISSHATLYWYQQALGQGPEFLTYFNYEAQPDKSGLPSDRFSAERPEGSISTLTIQRTEQRDSAMYRCASSLSDNQPQHFGDGTRLSIL.

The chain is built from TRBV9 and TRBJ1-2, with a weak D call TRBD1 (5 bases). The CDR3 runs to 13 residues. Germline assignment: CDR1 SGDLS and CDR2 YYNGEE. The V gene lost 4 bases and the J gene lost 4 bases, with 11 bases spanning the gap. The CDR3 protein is CASSFTGTYGYTF. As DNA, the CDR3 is TGTGCCAGCAGCTTCACCGGGACCTATGGCTACACCTTC.

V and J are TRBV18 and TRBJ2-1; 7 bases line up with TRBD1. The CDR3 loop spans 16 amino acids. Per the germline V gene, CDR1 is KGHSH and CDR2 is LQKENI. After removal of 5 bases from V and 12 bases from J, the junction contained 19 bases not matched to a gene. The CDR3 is CASSDDRDRESRVQFF. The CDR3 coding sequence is TGTGCCAGCTCAGATGACCGGGACAGAGAGTCTAGGGTGCAGTTCTTC.

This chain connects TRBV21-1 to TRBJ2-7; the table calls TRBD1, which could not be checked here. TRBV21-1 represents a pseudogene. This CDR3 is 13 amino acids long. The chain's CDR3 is CASSKWARYEQYV. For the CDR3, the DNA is TGTGCCAGCAGCAAATGGGCCCGCTACGAGCAGTACGTC.

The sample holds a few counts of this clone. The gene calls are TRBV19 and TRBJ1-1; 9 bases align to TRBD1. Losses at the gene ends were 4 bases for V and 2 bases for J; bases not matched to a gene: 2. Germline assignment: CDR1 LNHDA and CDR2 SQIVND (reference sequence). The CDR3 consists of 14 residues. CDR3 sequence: CASSKGQGNTEAFF. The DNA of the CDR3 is TGTGCCAGTAGTAAGGGACAGGGAAACACTGAAGCTTTCTTT.

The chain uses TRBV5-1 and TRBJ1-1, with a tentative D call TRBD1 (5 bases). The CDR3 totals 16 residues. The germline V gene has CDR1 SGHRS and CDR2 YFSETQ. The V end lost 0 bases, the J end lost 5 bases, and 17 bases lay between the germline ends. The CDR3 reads CASSLGFEWGNTEAFF. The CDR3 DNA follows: TGCGCCAGCAGCTTGGGTTTCGAGTGGGGGAATACTGAAGCTTTCTTT. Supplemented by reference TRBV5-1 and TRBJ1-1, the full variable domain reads KAGVTQTPRYLIKTRGQQVTLSCSPISGHRSVSWYQQTPGQGLQFLFEYFSETQRNKGNFPGRFSGRQFSNSRSEMNVSTLELGDSALYLCASSLGFEWGNTEAFFGQGTRLTVV.

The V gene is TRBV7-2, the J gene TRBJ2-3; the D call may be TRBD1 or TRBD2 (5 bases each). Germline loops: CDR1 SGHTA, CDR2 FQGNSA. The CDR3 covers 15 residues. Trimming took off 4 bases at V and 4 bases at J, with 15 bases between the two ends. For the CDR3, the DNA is TGTGCCAGCAGCTACGAGGGGCCTCGCGCAGATACGCAGTATTTT. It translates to CASSYEGPRADTQYF.

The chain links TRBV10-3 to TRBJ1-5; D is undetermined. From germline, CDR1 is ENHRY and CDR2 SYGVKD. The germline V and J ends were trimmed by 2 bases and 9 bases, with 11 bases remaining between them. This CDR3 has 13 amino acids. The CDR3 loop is CAISEADVWPQHF. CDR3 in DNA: TGTGCCATCAGTGAGGCAGACGTTTGGCCCCAGCATTTT.

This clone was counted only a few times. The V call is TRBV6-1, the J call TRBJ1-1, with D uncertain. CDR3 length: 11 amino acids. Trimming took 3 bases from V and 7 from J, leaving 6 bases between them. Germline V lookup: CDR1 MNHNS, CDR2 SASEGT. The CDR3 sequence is CASSEQFEAFF. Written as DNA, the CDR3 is TGTGCCAGCAGTGAGCAGTTTGAAGCTTTCTTT.

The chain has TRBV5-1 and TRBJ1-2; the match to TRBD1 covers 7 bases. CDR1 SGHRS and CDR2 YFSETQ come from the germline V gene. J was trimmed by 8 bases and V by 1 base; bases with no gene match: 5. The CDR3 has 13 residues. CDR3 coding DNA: TGCGCCAGCAGCTTGCAGGGACAGAGGGGCTACACCTTC. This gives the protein CASSLQGQRGYTF.

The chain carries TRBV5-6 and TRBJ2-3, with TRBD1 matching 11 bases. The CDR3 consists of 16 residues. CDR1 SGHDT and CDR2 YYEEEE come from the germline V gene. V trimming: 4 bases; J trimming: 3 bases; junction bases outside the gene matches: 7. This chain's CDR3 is CASSLRTGGATDTQYF. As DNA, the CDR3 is TGTGCCAGCAGCCTACGGACAGGGGGCGCGACAGATACGCAGTATTTT.